A single sample gave rise to the 19 T cell receptor beta chains below, sequenced in a study of regulatory T cells in long-lasting Graves disease. Time point noted: newly diagnosed GD, antithyroid drugs for less than 3 months. Scientists built the TCR library using RNA that was extracted from PBMCs. Arm-PCR of CDR3 regions and iRepertoire HTBI primers were the basis on which TCR beta libraries were built. TCRdb re-called the multiplex PCR reads with MiXCR, one entry per CDR3 protein. The sample consists of hundreds of thousands of distinct CDR3 sequences, approximately 15% of them appearing once. Separately, the same data were catalogued under a study of T cells in Graves' hyperthyroidism and ophthalmopathy.

The sequences come from peripheral blood mononuclear cells (PBMCs), collected at new diagnosis, from a patient treated with antithyroid drugs. These receptor sequences come from a man aged 25 to 40 with Graves disease.

The table lists this clonotype with many counts. The V call is TRBV12-3 or TRBV12-4, the J call TRBJ2-3; D is unclear. The CDR3 has 15 amino acids. Between the trimmed V and J ends, which lost 6 bases and 0 bases, there was a span of 13 bases. The CDR3 bases are TGTGCCAGCAGCTTGATGGGTGGTAGCACAGATACGCAGTATTTT. Encoded protein: CASSLMGGSTDTQYF.

This clonotype was observed many times. The V gene is TRBV24-1, the J gene TRBJ2-5; 14 bases line up with TRBD2. J gave up 4 bases and V 0 bases, and 6 bases lay outside the gene matches. Germline V gene lookup returns CDR1 KGHDR and CDR2 SFDVKD. This CDR3 is 18 amino acids long. Written as DNA, the CDR3 is TGTGCCACCAGTGATTTGGGGACTAGCGGGAGTATCTTAGAGACCCAGTACTTC. Residues: CATSDLGTSGSILETQYF.

This clonotype has a count of ten or more. The chain carries TRBV27 and TRBJ2-1, with 8 bases identical to TRBD2. Germline CDR1 MNHEY, CDR2 SMNVEV (reference sequence). The CDR3 is 15 amino acids. Trimming at V came to 0 bases and at J to 2 bases, leaving 0 bases not matched to a gene. The CDR3, as DNA: TGTGCCAGCAGTTTATCGGGACTAGCCTACAATGAGCAGTTCTTC. This translates into CASSLSGLAYNEQFF.

This clonotype was seen ten or more times. The V and J genes are TRBV28 and TRBJ2-1; D may correspond to TRBD1 or TRBD2 (5 bases each). The CDR3 is 15 amino acids. Trimming removed 3 bases at V and 6 bases at J, with 15 bases between. Germline CDR1 MDHEN, CDR2 SYDVKM. The CDR3, as DNA: TGTGCCAGCAGTTTGGGGACCGGAATCACCAATGAGCAGTTCTTC. This translates into CASSLGTGITNEQFF.

This clonotype occurred many times. The chain uses TRBV2 and TRBJ2-6; the match to TRBD1 covers 12 bases. Per the germline V gene, CDR1 is SNHLY and CDR2 is FYNNEI. The junction had 11 bases not matched to a gene; V was cut back by 10 bases and J by 4 bases. The CDR3 length is 17 residues. DNA for the CDR3: TGTGCCATCCTGGGACAGGGGGCGCAATCAGGGGCCAACGTCCTGACTTTC. Translating it yields CAILGQGAQSGANVLTF.

This clonotype has ten or more counts. The chain recombines TRBV12-3 or TRBV12-4 with TRBJ2-7; D is possibly TRBD2 (5 bases). Trimming removed 5 bases from V and 3 bases from J, with 14 bases in between. The CDR3 totals 14 residues. CDR3 sequence: CASSPGLLSYEQYF. The CDR3 DNA sequence: TGTGCCAGCAGTCCTGGACTGTTAAGCTACGAGCAGTACTTC.

In its sample, this clonotype was seen a few times. The rearrangement joins TRBV10-3 to TRBJ2-7, with unresolved D. Germline loops: CDR1 ENHRY, CDR2 SYGVKD. This CDR3 contains 12 residues. V lost 6 bases, J lost 4 bases, and 10 bases lay in between. The CDR3 DNA sequence: TGTGCCATCAGCCTGGACGGTTACGAGCAGTACTTC. This encodes CAISLDGYEQYF.

This clonotype was recorded only once. This may be a read error, as it is one base from a much larger clone. The DNA of the CDR3 is TGTGTCAGCAGATCACTAGCGGCGGACTACGAGCAGTACTTC. This codes for CVSRSLAADYEQYF. The chain recombines TRBV6-1 with TRBJ2-7; TRBD2 agrees at 8 bases. The V gene's germline CDR1 is MNHNS and CDR2 SASEGT. This CDR3 has 14 amino acids.

This clonotype showed up just a few times. V usage is TRBV13 and J usage is TRBJ2-1; 8 positions match TRBD2. Germline CDR1 reads PRHDT; CDR2 reads FYEKMQ (reference sequence). CDR3 size: 14 residues. The ends lost 7 bases at V and 3 bases at J; junction bases unmatched: 5. The CDR3 DNA reads as TGTGCCAGCATGGACGGGAGGGTCTACAATGAGCAGTTCTTC. It translates to CASMDGRVYNEQFF.

This chain connects TRBV5-1 to TRBJ1-4; perhaps TRBD1 as D (6 bases). The CDR3 consists of 15 residues. Between the trimmed V and J ends, which lost 4 bases and 4 bases, there was a span of 14 bases. Germline CDR1 is SGHRS and CDR2 is YFSETQ. The CDR3 nucleotides are TGCGCCAGCAGCCCCAGGGGTTTGGGTAATGAAAAACTGTTTTTT. Translating gives CASSPRGLGNEKLFF.

This chain uses TRBV20-1 with TRBJ2-7; D gene ambiguous. Germline assignment: CDR1 DFQATT and CDR2 SNEGSKA (reference sequence). Trimming took 0 bases from V and 2 from J, leaving 8 bases between them. The CDR3 loop spans 13 amino acids. CDR3 DNA sequence: TGCAGTGCTAGAGATATCAGAACCTACGAGCAGTACTTC. Translation: CSARDIRTYEQYF.

Ten or more counts support this clonotype. V usage is TRBV12-3 or TRBV12-4 and J usage is TRBJ2-1; D perhaps matches TRBD2 (6 bases). Trimming stripped 2 bases from V and 3 bases from J, with 11 bases between. The CDR3 loop spans 15 amino acids. In nucleotides, the CDR3 is TGTGCCAGCAGTTTATTCGCGGACTACTACAATGAGCAGTTCTTC. The encoded protein is CASSLFADYYNEQFF.

This clonotype was detected ten times or more. V usage is TRBV7-8 and J usage is TRBJ2-1; no clear D. V lost 3 bases and J lost 5, with 20 bases in between. Germline V gene sequence: CDR1 SGHVS, CDR2 FQNEAQ. This CDR3 spans 17 amino acids. The CDR3 is CASSFPLWRNQNNEQFF. In DNA form, the CDR3 reads TGTGCCAGCAGCTTCCCGCTCTGGCGCAACCAAAACAATGAGCAGTTCTTC.

This clonotype was counted between two and nine times. The chain combines TRBV20-1 with TRBJ1-2, with D perhaps matching TRBD1 (6 bases). The CDR3 contains 17 residues. CDR1 and CDR2 (germline): DFQATT, SNEGSKA (reference sequence). Deletions cut 6 bases from V and 3 bases from J, with 26 bases between. CDR3 DNA: TGCAGTGCGCCACACCCGAGGGGGGCAGTAGTCGACTATGGCTACACCTTC. This gives the protein CSAPHPRGAVVDYGYTF.

This clonotype occurred many times. V gene TRBV12-3 or TRBV12-4 combines with J gene TRBJ2-3, with D uncertain. The CDR3 consists of 15 residues. With 6 bases removed from V and 5 bases from J, the gap between germline ends came to 18 bases. The CDR3 DNA reads TGTGCCAGCAGCCCCACCTTTGCGAGAAAAGATACGCAGTATTTT. It encodes CASSPTFARKDTQYF.

Concerning this clonotype itself: A much larger clone differs from this one at a single base, so this may be a read error. The chain combines TRBV6-9 with TRBJ1-5, with 7 bases that match TRBD1. This CDR3 has 17 residues. CDR1 and CDR2 from the germline V gene are MNHGY and SVAAGI. The CDR3 region has the DNA TGTGCCTGCAGTTATACGACCGGGACAGATAGCAATCAGCCCCAGCATTTT. Encoded protein: CACSYTTGTDSNQPQHF.

This clonotype was counted many times. This chain joins TRBV12-5 and TRBJ2-5; 9 nucleotides line up with TRBD2. The CDR3 sequence is 15 residues long. CDR1 LGHNT and CDR2 FRNRAP come from the germline V gene. V lost 6 bases to trimming and J lost 5 bases; unmatched junction nucleotides: 10. The CDR3, as DNA: TGTGCTAGTGGCGAGGTAGCGGGAGTAGTGGAGACCCAGTACTTC. Its translation: CASGEVAGVVETQYF. Together with reference TRBV12-5 and TRBJ2-5, the CDR3 gives the full variable domain: DARVTQTPRHKVTEMGQEVTMRCQPILGHNTVFWYRQTMMQGLELLAYFRNRAPLDDSGMPKDRFSAEMPDATLATLKIQPSEPRDSAVYFCASGEVAGVVETQYFGPGTRLLVL.

This clonotype occurred a few times. V and J are TRBV9 and TRBJ2-7; D perhaps matches TRBD2 (5 bases). V lost 1 base and J lost 3, with 14 bases in between. CDR1 is SGDLS, CDR2 YYNGEE, per germline. CDR3 size: 15 residues. The CDR3 region is CASSVRTGNIYEQYF. The CDR3 DNA is TGTGCCAGCAGCGTAAGGACGGGGAATATCTACGAGCAGTACTTC.

This clonotype was seen repeatedly, ten times or more. Compared with germline, one end of the junction differs, possibly owing to a read error. The rearrangement links TRBV12-3 or TRBV12-4 to TRBJ2-2; the match to TRBD1 covers 9 bases. This CDR3 contains 16 residues. The CDR3 bases are TGTGCCAGCAGTTCTCGTGGGACAGGGAACACCTGGGAGCTGTTTTTT. This codes for CASSSRGTGNTWELFF.